This record looks at one T cell receptor beta chain sequence and its context. Its antigen is not yet known. It has no much larger one-base neighbor in the sample; base qualities were not kept. The sample comes from a study of blood T cell repertoires in COVID-19 (dated by TCRdb to 2018 to 2021). Turning to the overall study: The collaborator samples originated in the United States, Italy and Spain and spanned the acute and convalescent phases of COVID-19. Nearly every sample came with metadata listing a de-identified subject ID, COVID-19 status, age in years and sex. Where HLA class I and class II types were available, the types were taken from metadata supplied by the sample provider, not from assay-based typing. The repertoires were made available in a free public database intended to serve as a resource for research on the immune response to SARS-CoV-2. Samples were obtained from the ongoing ImmuneRACE study (first 160 participants) and from 1,254 subjects provided by 6 global collaborators. The prospective study material was composed of cDNA or gDNA derived from T cells, B-cell-depleted T cells, or PBMCs. The dataset comprised deeply sampled blood TCRbeta repertoires from subjects exposed to, actively infected with, or recovered from COVID-19. What the study reported, not specific to this receptor: Clinical and demographic metadata were provided uncurated, with the amount varying by source and participant.

The immunoSEQ Assay, a bias-controlled multiplex PCR, was used to amplify TCRbeta CDR3 regions from genomic DNA. The authors processed their data as follows. The number of nucleated cells in each sample was estimated by amplification of reference gene primers within the assay. To quantify the absolute abundance of each unique TCRbeta CDR3 rearrangement, sequence reads were collapsed and filtered. For each sample, productive Simpson clonality was calculated as the square root of Simpson's diversity index across productive rearrangements. TCRdb re-hosts the immuneACCESS table, in-frame sequences only. Its copies lack some clones; in the studies checked, an unresolved V gene accounts for under half of them, and the cause for the rest is not known. That table furnishes V, J and clone size, whereas the DNA furnished D and trimming. Across this sample there are hundreds of thousands of clones, with less than 85% seen only once. Together, the top ten hold roughly 2.7% of the sample.

The collaborating institutions used their own protocols to collect whole blood in K2EDTA tubes. For TCRbeta analysis, collaborator samples were shipped as frozen whole blood, as isolated PBMCs, or as DNA extracted from either sample type. The CDR3 runs 13 residues from the cysteine to the phenylalanine. Solely the CDR3 DNA is kept, with 39 bases framed from the first base. Via the germline V gene (reference sequence), CDR1 is MNHNY and CDR2 SVGAGI. V was cut back by 5 bases and J by 6 bases, leaving a gap of 11 bases between them. The sequence derives from a woman in her seventies with active or convalescent COVID-19. Sequencing was carried out using peripheral blood. The sequence joins TRBV6-6 to TRBJ2-1; TRBD1 might be the D gene, on 5 matching bases. Here is the DNA: TGTGCCAGCAGTGGCGCCAGGGCCAATGAGCAGTTCTTC. It translates as CASSGARANEQFF.